These 5 T cell receptor beta chains were all obtained from the same sample, sequenced in a study of T cell repertoires in cytomegalovirus infection. The antigens of these receptors remain unknown. Each CDR3 protein is one row after TCRdb ran MiXCR on the reads. The table lists approximately 310,000 distinct CDR3 sequences, roughly 25% of them singletons. Source: cultured PBMCs, taken from culture after CMV antigen stimulation. These receptor sequences come from a human donor in good health (CMV status not recorded). Some clones in this sample may be carry-over from other donors' samples.

This CDR3 reads CSVDRPSGGETQYF. The CDR3 nucleotides read TGCAGCGTTGACCGGCCTAGCGGTGGGGAGACCCAGTACTTC. V and J are TRBV29-1 and TRBJ2-5, with 7 bases lining up with TRBD2. This CDR3 comprises 14 residues. Unmatched junction bases numbered 9, after V lost 3 bases and J lost 5 bases. Per the germline V gene, CDR1 is SQVTM and CDR2 is ANQGSEA.

This clonotype was seen more than once but under ten times. The gene calls are TRBV6-5 and TRBJ1-4; TRBD1 is a possible D gene (5 bases). Between the trimmed V and J ends, which lost 0 bases and 10 bases, there was a span of 12 bases. The germline V gene has CDR1 MNHEY and CDR2 SVGAGI. This CDR3 is built from 14 residues. Here the CDR3 reads CASSYSGTTGKLFF. The CDR3, as DNA: TGTGCCAGCAGTTACTCGGGGACCACTGGAAAACTGTTTTTT.

This rearrangement joins TRBV6-2 or TRBV6-3 to TRBJ2-1; 13 nucleotides line up with TRBD2. Germline V CDR1 and CDR2: MNHEY, SVGEGT. With 8 bases clipped from V and 11 bases from J, the junction kept 9 bases outside the gene matches. CDR3 length: 14 amino acids. CDR3: CASELAGGPSQQFF. As DNA, the CDR3 is TGTGCCAGCGAACTAGCGGGAGGGCCAAGTCAGCAGTTCTTC.

This clonotype appeared many times. The chain recombines TRBV7-3 with TRBJ2-2; D gene unclear. In germline, CDR1 is SGHTA, CDR2 FQGTGA. Trimming pared 3 bases from V and 0 bases from J, leaving 8 bases between. CDR3 length equals 15 residues. The CDR3 reads CASSFGRANTGELFF. Written as DNA, the CDR3 is TGTGCCAGCAGCTTTGGCCGGGCGAACACCGGGGAGCTGTTTTTT.

J is TRBJ2-1 and V is TRBV24-1; unclear D gene. Germline lookup yields CDR1 KGHDR and CDR2 SFDVKD. This CDR3 is 14 amino acids long. V lost 0 bases, J lost 5 bases, and 7 bases lay in between. The CDR3: CATSDLRINNEQFF. The CDR3, as DNA: TGTGCCACCAGTGATTTGCGGATAAACAATGAGCAGTTCTTC.